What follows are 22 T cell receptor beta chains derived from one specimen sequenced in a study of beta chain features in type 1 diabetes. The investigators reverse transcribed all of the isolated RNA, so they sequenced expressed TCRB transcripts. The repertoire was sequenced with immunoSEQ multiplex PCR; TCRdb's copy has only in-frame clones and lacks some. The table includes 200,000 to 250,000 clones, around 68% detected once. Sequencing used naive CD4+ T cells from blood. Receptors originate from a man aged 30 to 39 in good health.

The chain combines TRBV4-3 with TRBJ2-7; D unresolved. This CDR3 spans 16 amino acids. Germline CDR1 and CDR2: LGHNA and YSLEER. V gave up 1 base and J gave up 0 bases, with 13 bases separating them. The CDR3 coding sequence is TGCGCCAGCAGCCAAGCCTATGAACCGTCCTCCTACGAGCAGTACTTC. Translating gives CASSQAYEPSSYEQYF.

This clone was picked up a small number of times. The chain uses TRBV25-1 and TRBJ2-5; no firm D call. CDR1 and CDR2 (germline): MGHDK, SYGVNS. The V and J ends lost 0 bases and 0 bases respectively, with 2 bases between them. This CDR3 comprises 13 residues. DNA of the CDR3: TGTGCCAGCAGTGAATACTACCAAGAGACCCAGTACTTC. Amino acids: CASSEYYQETQYF.

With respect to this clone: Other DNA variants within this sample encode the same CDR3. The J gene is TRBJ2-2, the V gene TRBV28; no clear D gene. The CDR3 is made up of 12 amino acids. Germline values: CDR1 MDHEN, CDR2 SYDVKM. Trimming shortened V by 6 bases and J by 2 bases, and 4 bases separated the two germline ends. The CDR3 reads CASSLNTGELFF. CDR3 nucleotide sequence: TGTGCCAGCAGCCTTAACACCGGGGAGCTGTTTTTT.

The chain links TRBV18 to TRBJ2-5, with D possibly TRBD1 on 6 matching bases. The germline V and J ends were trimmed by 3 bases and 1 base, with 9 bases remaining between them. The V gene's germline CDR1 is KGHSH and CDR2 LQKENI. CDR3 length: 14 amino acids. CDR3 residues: CASSPVGAQETQYF. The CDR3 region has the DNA TGTGCCAGCTCACCCGTGGGGGCCCAAGAGACCCAGTACTTC.

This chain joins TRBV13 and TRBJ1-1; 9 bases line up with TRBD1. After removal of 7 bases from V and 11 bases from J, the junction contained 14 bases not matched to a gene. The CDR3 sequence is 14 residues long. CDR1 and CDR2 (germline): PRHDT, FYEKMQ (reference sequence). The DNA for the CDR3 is TGTGCCAGCACCACATCTGCCGGGACAGGGTGGGCTTTCTTT. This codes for CASTTSAGTGWAFF.

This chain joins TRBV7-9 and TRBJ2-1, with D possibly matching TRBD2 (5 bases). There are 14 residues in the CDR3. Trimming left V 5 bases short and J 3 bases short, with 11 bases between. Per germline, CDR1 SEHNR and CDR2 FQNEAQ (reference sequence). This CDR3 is CASSQGLSYNEQFF. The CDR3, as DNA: TGTGCCAGCAGCCAAGGACTTAGCTACAATGAGCAGTTCTTC.

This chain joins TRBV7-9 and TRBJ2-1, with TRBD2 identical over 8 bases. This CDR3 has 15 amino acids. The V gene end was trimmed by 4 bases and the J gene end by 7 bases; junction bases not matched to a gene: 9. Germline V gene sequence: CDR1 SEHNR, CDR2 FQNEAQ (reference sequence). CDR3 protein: CASSSPGGVLNEQFF. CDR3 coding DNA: TGTGCCAGCAGCTCCCCCGGGGGGGTTTTAAATGAGCAGTTCTTC.

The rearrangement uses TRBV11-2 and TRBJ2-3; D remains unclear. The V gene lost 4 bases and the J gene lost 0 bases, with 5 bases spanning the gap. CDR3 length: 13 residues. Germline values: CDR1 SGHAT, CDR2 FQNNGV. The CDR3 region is CASSYPSTDTQYF. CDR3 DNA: TGTGCCAGCAGCTATCCTAGCACAGATACGCAGTATTTT.

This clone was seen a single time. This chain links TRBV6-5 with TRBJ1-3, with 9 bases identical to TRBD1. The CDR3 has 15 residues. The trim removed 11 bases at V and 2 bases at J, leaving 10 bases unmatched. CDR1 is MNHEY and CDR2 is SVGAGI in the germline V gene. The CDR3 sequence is CAVLTGGGPGNTIYF. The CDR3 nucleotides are TGTGCCGTCCTCACAGGGGGCGGCCCTGGAAACACCATATATTTT.

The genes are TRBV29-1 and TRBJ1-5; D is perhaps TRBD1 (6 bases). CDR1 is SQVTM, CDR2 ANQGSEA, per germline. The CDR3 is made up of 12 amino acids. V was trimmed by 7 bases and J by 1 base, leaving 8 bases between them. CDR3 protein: CSGDRSNQPQHF. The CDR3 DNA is TGCAGCGGCGACAGGAGCAATCAGCCCCAGCATTTT.

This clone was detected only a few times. The CDR3 here is CAWSTPQGEAFF. In nucleotides, the CDR3 is TGTGCCTGGAGTACCCCTCAGGGTGAAGCTTTCTTT. V gene TRBV30 combines with J gene TRBJ1-1; D might be TRBD1 (5 bases). This CDR3 is 12 amino acids long. Trimming removed 2 bases at V and 7 bases at J, with 11 bases between. The germline gives CDR1 GTSNPN, CDR2 SVGIG (reference sequence).

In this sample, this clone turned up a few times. The CDR3 is CVSFSSGNTIYF. The CDR3 coding sequence is TGTGTCTCATTTTCCTCTGGAAACACCATATATTTT. This chain connects TRBV28 to TRBJ1-3; D not certain. CDR1 MDHEN and CDR2 SYDVKM come from the germline V gene. The CDR3 runs 12 residues.

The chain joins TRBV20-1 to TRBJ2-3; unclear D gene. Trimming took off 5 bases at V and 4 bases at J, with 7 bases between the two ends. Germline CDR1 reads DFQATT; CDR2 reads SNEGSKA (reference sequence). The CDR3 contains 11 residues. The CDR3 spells CSAPYADTQYF. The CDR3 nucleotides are TGCAGTGCTCCCTACGCAGATACGCAGTATTTT.

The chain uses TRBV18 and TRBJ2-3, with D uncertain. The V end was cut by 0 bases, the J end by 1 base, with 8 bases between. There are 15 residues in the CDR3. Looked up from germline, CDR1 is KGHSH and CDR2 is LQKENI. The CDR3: CASSPPNGGTDTQYF. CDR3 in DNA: TGTGCCAGCTCACCACCGAATGGCGGCACAGATACGCAGTATTTT.

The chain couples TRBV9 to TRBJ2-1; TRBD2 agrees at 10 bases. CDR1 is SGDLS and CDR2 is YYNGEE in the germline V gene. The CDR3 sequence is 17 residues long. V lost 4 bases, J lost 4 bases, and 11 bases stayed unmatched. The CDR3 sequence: CASSPRPSGGTYNEQFF. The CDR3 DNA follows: TGTGCCAGCAGCCCTCGCCCTAGCGGGGGAACTTACAATGAGCAGTTCTTC.

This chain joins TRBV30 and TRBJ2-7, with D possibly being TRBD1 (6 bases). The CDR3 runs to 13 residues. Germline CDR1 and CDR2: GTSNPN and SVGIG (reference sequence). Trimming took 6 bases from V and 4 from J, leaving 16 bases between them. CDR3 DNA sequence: TGTGCCTGTTATATAACAGGGCCTTACGAGCAGTACTTC. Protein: CACYITGPYEQYF.

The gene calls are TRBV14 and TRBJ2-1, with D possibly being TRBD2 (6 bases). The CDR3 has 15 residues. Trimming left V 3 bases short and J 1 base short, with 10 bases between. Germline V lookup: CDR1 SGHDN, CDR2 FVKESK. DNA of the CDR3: TGTGCCAGCAGCCAGACGAGCGGGTCCTACAATGAGCAGTTCTTC. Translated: CASSQTSGSYNEQFF.

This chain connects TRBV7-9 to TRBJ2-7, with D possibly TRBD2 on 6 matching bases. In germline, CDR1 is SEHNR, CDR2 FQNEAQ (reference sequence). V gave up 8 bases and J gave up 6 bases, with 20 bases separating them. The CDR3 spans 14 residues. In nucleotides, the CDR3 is TGTGCCAGCGCCCCGGCGGAGGCTAGCGCCGAGCAGTACTTC. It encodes CASAPAEASAEQYF.

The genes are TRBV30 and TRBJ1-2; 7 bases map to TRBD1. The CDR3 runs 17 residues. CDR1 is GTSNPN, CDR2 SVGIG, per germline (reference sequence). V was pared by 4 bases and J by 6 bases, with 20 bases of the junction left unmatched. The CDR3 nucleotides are TGTGCCTGGATTGGGTATTCGACAGGGAAGAGTTCGGATGGCTACACCTTC. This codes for CAWIGYSTGKSSDGYTF.

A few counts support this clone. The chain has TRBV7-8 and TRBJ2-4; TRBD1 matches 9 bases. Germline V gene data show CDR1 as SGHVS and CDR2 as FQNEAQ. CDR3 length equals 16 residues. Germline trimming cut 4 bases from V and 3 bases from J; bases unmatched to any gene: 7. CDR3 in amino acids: CASSSGTGLGKNIQYF. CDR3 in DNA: TGTGCCAGCAGCTCCGGGACAGGGCTCGGCAAAAACATTCAGTACTTC.

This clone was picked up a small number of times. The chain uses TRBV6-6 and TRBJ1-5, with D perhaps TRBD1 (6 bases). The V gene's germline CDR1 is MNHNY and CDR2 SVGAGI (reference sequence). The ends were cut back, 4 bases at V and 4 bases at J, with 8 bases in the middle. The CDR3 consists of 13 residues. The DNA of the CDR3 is TGTGCCAGCAGTTTTACAGGGAATCAGCCCCAGCATTTT. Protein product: CASSFTGNQPQHF.

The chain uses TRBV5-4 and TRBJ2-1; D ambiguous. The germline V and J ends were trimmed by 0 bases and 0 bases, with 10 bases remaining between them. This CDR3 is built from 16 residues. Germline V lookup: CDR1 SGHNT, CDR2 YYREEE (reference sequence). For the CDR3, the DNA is TGTGCCAGCAGCTTGGCGAGCGCCAGCTCCTACAATGAGCAGTTCTTC. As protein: CASSLASASSYNEQFF. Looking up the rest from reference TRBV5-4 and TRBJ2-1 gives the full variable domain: ETGVTQSPTHLIKTRGQQVTLRCSSQSGHNTVSWYQQALGQGPQFIFQYYREEENGRGNFPPRFSGLQFPNYSSELNVNALELDDSALYLCASSLASASSYNEQFFGPGTRLTVL.